Presented here are 12 T cell receptor beta chains from one specimen sequenced in a study of shared clonotypes between healthy human individuals. The method was immunoSEQ multiplex PCR; TCRdb's version includes in-frame clones alone and lacks a portion of them. Of roughly 2.6 million clones listed, just over 90% are singletons. Sequences were obtained from naive CD4+ T cells sorted from blood. The subset is: CD45RA+ positively selected. These receptors were collected from a man aged 18 to 35 in good health.

CDR3 nucleotide sequence: TGTGCCAGCAGTGAGTCACAGCGGGGACACTCGGGGGAGCTGTTTTTT. Its protein product is CASSESQRGHSGELFF. This chain joins TRBV2 and TRBJ2-2; perhaps TRBD2 as D (7 bases). CDR1 is SNHLY, CDR2 FYNNEI, per germline. This CDR3 has 16 residues. Trimming left V 3 bases short and J 8 bases short, with 19 bases between.

The chain's CDR3 is CASSPLIGGEGRETQYF. CDR3 DNA sequence: TGTGCCAGCAGCCCCCTGATTGGGGGAGAGGGGCGGGAGACCCAGTACTTC. V and J are TRBV7-8 and TRBJ2-5; D could derive from TRBD1 or TRBD2 (5 bases each). The CDR3 extends over 17 amino acids. Trimming left V 5 bases short and J 5 bases short, with 24 bases between. From germline, CDR1 is SGHVS and CDR2 FQNEAQ.

Turning to this clone: Other DNA variants within this sample encode the same CDR3. The V call is TRBV5-1, the J call TRBJ2-7; D is ambiguous. V lost 0 bases to trimming and J lost 0 bases, with 10 bases between them. CDR1 is SGHRS and CDR2 is YFSETQ in the germline V gene. This CDR3 contains 15 residues. CDR3 region: CASSLGVGVSYEQYF. DNA for the CDR3: TGCGCCAGCAGCTTGGGCGTAGGAGTCTCCTACGAGCAGTACTTC.

The chain has TRBV7-4 and TRBJ2-1; either TRBD1 or TRBD2 may fit D (5 bases each). Germline V gene data show CDR1 as SGHVT and CDR2 as SQSDAQ. V was shortened by 9 bases and J by 5 bases, with 11 bases between the two germline ends. The CDR3 is 12 amino acids. CDR3 protein: CARRGGHNEQFF. The CDR3, as DNA: TGTGCCAGGAGGGGCGGCCACAATGAGCAGTTCTTC.

A single count supports this clone. V is TRBV2 and J is TRBJ2-5; TRBD1 aligns across 7 bases. The CDR3 is 14 amino acids. Germline V gene data show CDR1 as SNHLY and CDR2 as FYNNEI. The trim removed 6 bases at V and 0 bases at J, leaving 4 bases unmatched. The CDR3, as DNA: TGTGCCAGCAGCGAACAGGGGTACCAAGAGACCCAGTACTTC. Translation: CASSEQGYQETQYF.

This clone was recorded only once. The chain carries TRBV5-1 and TRBJ2-1, with no clear D. The CDR3 consists of 14 residues. The germline CDR1 and CDR2 sequences are SGHRS and YFSETQ. Trimming took 4 bases from V and 5 from J, leaving 13 bases between them. DNA for the CDR3: TGCGCCAGCAGCGGCGGCGTCTGGGACAATGAGCAGTTCTTC. Its protein is CASSGGVWDNEQFF.

J is TRBJ2-1 and V is TRBV7-2; D perhaps matches TRBD2 (5 bases). CDR1 and CDR2 (germline): SGHTA, FQGNSA. The CDR3 totals 15 residues. V dropped 5 bases and J dropped 2 bases, with 13 bases sitting between them. The CDR3 coding sequence is TGTGCCAGCAGCCTTGAGGGATACCCCTACAATGAGCAGTTCTTC. Translated, it gives CASSLEGYPYNEQFF.

In regard to this clone: This sample includes further DNA sequences coding for the same CDR3. The chain has TRBV10-3 and TRBJ2-5; no clear D gene. This CDR3 is 12 amino acids long. The V gene's germline CDR1 is ENHRY and CDR2 SYGVKD. Trimming cost V 4 bases and J 3 bases, with 6 bases left between them. CDR3 sequence: CAISGGKETQYF. As DNA, the CDR3 is TGTGCCATCAGTGGGGGTAAAGAGACCCAGTACTTC.

V and J are TRBV7-3 and TRBJ1-6; 9 positions agree with TRBD1. Looked up from germline, CDR1 is SGHTA and CDR2 is FQGTGA. The CDR3 covers 15 residues. Trimming removed 4 bases from V and 6 bases from J; junction bases left unmatched: 4. The CDR3 DNA sequence: TGTGCCAGCAGCTATGGGACAGGGATTAATTCACCCCTCCACTTT. It encodes CASSYGTGINSPLHF.

To note about this clone: The same CDR3 also results from other DNA sequences found in this sample. V and J are TRBV7-9 and TRBJ1-4; D ambiguous. The germline gives CDR1 SEHNR, CDR2 FQNEAQ (reference sequence). CDR3 length: 14 amino acids. V lost 3 bases and J 0 bases, leaving 5 bases between the germline ends. The CDR3 sequence is CASSLGATNEKLFF. The CDR3 DNA reads as TGTGCCAGCAGCTTGGGCGCAACTAATGAAAAACTGTTTTTT.

This clone came up a few times. The J gene is TRBJ1-1, the V gene TRBV2, with TRBD1 matching over 9 bases. The CDR3 loop spans 14 amino acids. Germline-derived CDR1 and CDR2 are SNHLY and FYNNEI. J gave up 4 bases and V 5 bases, and 5 bases lay outside the gene matches. The CDR3 DNA reads TGTGCCAGCAGTAAGGGACAGGGAATCACTGAAGCTTTCTTT. This sequence encodes CASSKGQGITEAFF.

Note on this clone: The identical CDR3 is also encoded by other nucleotide sequences in the sample. The chain combines TRBV5-1 with TRBJ1-4; D is undetermined. There are 14 residues in the CDR3. Per the germline V gene, CDR1 is SGHRS and CDR2 is YFSETQ. V lost 2 bases, J lost 2 bases, and 7 bases lay in between. This CDR3 reads CASSFGGTNEKLFF. CDR3 coding DNA: TGCGCCAGCAGCTTTGGCGGGACTAATGAAAAACTGTTTTTT.